The text below deals with one T cell receptor (beta chain). Its antigen specificity is not known. No per-base quality is available; no much larger clone lies one base away. The data are from a study of cytomegalovirus exposure and HLA in healthy donors (dated by TCRdb to about 2017). Regarding the study in general: According to a later analysis, one platform produced both the 100 to 150 validation repertoires and the 730 or so repertoires of the first cohort. The study aimed to test whether signatures of past pathogen exposure could be identified by cataloging public T cell receptors. In addition to the first cohort of roughly 700 subjects, a separate validation cohort of approximately 120 different subjects was used. The study combined high-throughput TCR immunosequencing, statistical association of individual TCRs with disease status, and machine learning to predict cytomegalovirus infection status. Paper-wide results and their limitations: A later analysis lacked HLA typing for the validation cohort, so it scored co-occurrence in that cohort across all 110 or so repertoires. In both the original and validation cohorts, the classifier was reported to diagnose cytomegalovirus status with high specificity and sensitivity. While some public TCRs were present in many individuals, most TCR sequences turned up only very rarely across donors. Of the cluster scores, 90% to 95% were above 0 in a later analysis, which found that TCRs clustered in the first cohort also tended to co-occur in the 95 to 150 validation repertoires. A few of the identified cytomegalovirus-associated TCR beta chains were confirmed in vitro to be specific for cytomegalovirus antigens. The authors suggested that the approach could potentially be generalized to other disease states and immunological phenotypes. A total of 150 or so TCR beta chains were listed by the study as associated with cytomegalovirus.

The CDR3 holds 12 amino acids from the cysteine to the phenylalanine. The entry retains the CDR3 DNA only, 36 bases that are in frame from base 1. Looking up the germline V gene (reference sequence) yields CDR1 MNHEY and CDR2 SMNVEV. The germline V and J ends show losses of 8 bases and 10 bases respectively, and no gene match explains 8 bases of the junction. Libraries were constructed by the immunoSEQ multiplex PCR assay. Per the authors' processing: A statistical classification framework was built to diagnose cytomegalovirus status from the catalog of TCR beta chain sequences. Entries here come from immuneACCESS through TCRdb and include only in-frame sequences with V and J called. Some clones fail to appear in such tables; in the studies checked, an unresolved V gene covers under half of the shortfall, and the cause of the remainder is unknown. V and J calls plus clone size are reproduced from that table; the DNA served to infer D and trimming. Here the sample has 250,000 to 350,000 clones; 88% occur a single time. The ten largest clones represent around 0.91% of the sample.

The donors belonged to the validation cohort of about 130 subjects, which was separate from the approximately 700-subject first cohort. The clonotype was recovered from a man aged 25 to 40 in good health and CMV-seronegative. Sequences were obtained from PBMCs. The V and J segments used are TRBV27 and TRBJ1-1; 9 bases in the junction line up with TRBD1. The CDR3 loop reads CASSPGTGPAFF. In nucleotides, the sequence is TGTGCCAGCTCCCCGGGGACAGGGCCAGCTTTCTTT.